One and the same sample provided the 10 T cell receptor beta chains below, sequenced in a study of cytomegalovirus exposure and HLA in healthy donors. The PCR contained 60 Vbeta and 13 Jbeta primers. TCRdb's copy holds only in-frame clones and misses some; the assay was immunoSEQ multiplex PCR. The repertoire holds roughly 160,000 clones, with approximately 80% as singletons. The sequenced material came from PBMCs. These receptors were obtained from a man aged 18-30 years in good health and CMV-seropositive.

This chain links TRBV5-6 with TRBJ1-2; 8 bases fit TRBD1. The trim removed 2 bases at V and 8 bases at J, leaving 11 bases unmatched. CDR1 is SGHDT, CDR2 YYEEEE, per germline. The length of the CDR3 is 15 residues. This CDR3 is CASSLAGGAVYGYTF. CDR3 nucleotide sequence: TGTGCCAGCAGCTTAGCAGGGGGCGCGGTGTACGGCTACACCTTC.

J is TRBJ2-1 and V is TRBV4-2; 13 bases map to TRBD2. The germline gives CDR1 LGHNA, CDR2 YNFKEQ. The length of the CDR3 is 17 residues. J lost 8 bases, V lost 1 base, and 8 bases had no gene match. DNA for the CDR3: TGTGCCAGCAGCCAAGGCGGACTAGCGGGAGTCATAGATGAGCAGTTCTTC. Amino acids: CASSQGGLAGVIDEQFF.

This clone showed up just a few times. V gene TRBV5-4 combines with J gene TRBJ1-6, with 8 bases lining up with TRBD1. Germline V lookup: CDR1 SGHNT, CDR2 YYREEE (reference sequence). Unmatched junction bases numbered 14, after V lost 1 base and J lost 14 bases. The CDR3 runs to 16 residues. This CDR3 reads CASSLLSDRDQGSLHF. CDR3 nucleotide sequence: TGTGCCAGCAGCTTGCTATCGGACAGGGATCAAGGGTCCCTCCACTTT. Full variable domain (missing parts from reference TRBV5-4 and TRBJ1-6): ETGVTQSPTHLIKTRGQQVTLRCSSQSGHNTVSWYQQALGQGPQFIFQYYREEENGRGNFPPRFSGLQFPNYSSELNVNALELDDSALYLCASSLLSDRDQGSLHFGNGTRLTVT.

This chain connects TRBV4-2 to TRBJ2-3, with 8 bases aligning to TRBD1. There are 19 residues in the CDR3. Germline V CDR1 and CDR2: LGHNA, YNFKEQ. Trimming at V came to 1 base and at J to 1 base, leaving 13 bases not matched to a gene. In DNA, the CDR3 is TGTGCCAGCAGCCAAGTAGCAGGGGGCCGGGTGGGACGCACAGATACGCAGTATTTT. Translation: CASSQVAGGRVGRTDTQYF.

This clone appeared a few times. The junction differs from germline at one of its ends, possibly a read error. V gene TRBV19 combines with J gene TRBJ1-4; TRBD1 is a possible D gene (6 bases). Looked up from germline, CDR1 is LNHDA and CDR2 is SQIVND (reference sequence). This CDR3 has 12 amino acids. The CDR3 reads CASSSGHREVVF. CDR3 in DNA: TGTGCCAGTAGTTCGGGCCACAGGGAAGTTGTATTT.

This sequence joins TRBV9 and TRBJ2-5; weak D call: TRBD1 (5 bases). Germline-derived CDR1 and CDR2 are SGDLS and YYNGEE. Trimming pared 0 bases from V and 5 bases from J, leaving 11 bases between. The CDR3 sequence is 14 residues long. The CDR3 region is CASSVDRAGETQYF. CDR3 in DNA: TGTGCCAGCAGCGTAGATCGGGCAGGGGAGACCCAGTACTTC.

The chain couples TRBV4-2 to TRBJ1-2; 11 bases align to TRBD1. Trimming at V came to 1 base and at J to 4 bases, leaving 5 bases not matched to a gene. Germline loops: CDR1 LGHNA, CDR2 YNFKEQ. This CDR3 has 16 residues. The DNA of the CDR3 is TGTGCCAGCAGCCAAGTCGGGACAGGGGGGGGCTATGGCTACACCTTC. This translates into CASSQVGTGGGYGYTF.

V and J are TRBV5-1 and TRBJ2-7; 9 bases are a match to TRBD1. Germline values: CDR1 SGHRS, CDR2 YFSETQ. J lost 6 bases, V lost 4 bases, and 8 bases had no gene match. This CDR3 contains 14 residues. CDR3 sequence reads: CASSAGTGRIEQYF. The CDR3 DNA sequence: TGCGCCAGCAGCGCCGGGACAGGGAGGATCGAGCAGTACTTC.

The genes are TRBV27 and TRBJ2-7; 11 nucleotides agree with TRBD2. Per germline, CDR1 MNHEY and CDR2 SMNVEV (reference sequence). CDR3 size: 15 residues. The junction had 6 bases not matched to a gene; V was cut back by 3 bases and J by 5 bases. The CDR3 coding sequence is TGTGCCAGCAGTTTTTCTACTAGCGGGAGCAACGAGCAGTACTTC. Amino acid sequence: CASSFSTSGSNEQYF.

The chain combines TRBV7-2 with TRBJ2-5, with D maybe TRBD1 (5 bases). Near its end, the DNA agrees better with TRBJ2-7, so the J call may be wrong. The germline CDR1 and CDR2 sequences are SGHTA and FQGNSA. There are 15 residues in the CDR3. The CDR3 sequence: CASSFSYRLRYEQYF. The DNA for the CDR3 is TGTGCCAGCAGCTTCTCCTACAGGTTACGCTACGAGCAGTACTTC.